The present entry profiles one TCR beta chain with its context. The sample is drawn from a study of blood T cell repertoires in COVID-19. Study-level information: Sample material is recorded as cDNA or gDNA derived from T cells, B-cell-depleted T cells, or PBMCs.

The length of the CDR3 is 16 residues. Germline assignment: CDR1 SGHRS and CDR2 YFSETQ. V was pared by 0 bases and J by 0 bases, with 11 bases between. Repertoires were generated with immunoSEQ multiplex PCR, while TCRdb's copy carries only in-frame clones and drops some. The repertoire holds approximately 170,000 clones, with less than 85% as singletons. What was sequenced was peripheral blood. The sequence was obtained from a woman aged 80 or older with active or convalescent COVID-19. This rearrangement joins TRBV5-1 to TRBJ2-3; D uncertain. The CDR3 nucleotides read TGCGCCAGCAGCTTGGGCGAATTGATAAGCACAGATACGCAGTATTTT. Encoded protein: CASSLGELISTDTQYF.